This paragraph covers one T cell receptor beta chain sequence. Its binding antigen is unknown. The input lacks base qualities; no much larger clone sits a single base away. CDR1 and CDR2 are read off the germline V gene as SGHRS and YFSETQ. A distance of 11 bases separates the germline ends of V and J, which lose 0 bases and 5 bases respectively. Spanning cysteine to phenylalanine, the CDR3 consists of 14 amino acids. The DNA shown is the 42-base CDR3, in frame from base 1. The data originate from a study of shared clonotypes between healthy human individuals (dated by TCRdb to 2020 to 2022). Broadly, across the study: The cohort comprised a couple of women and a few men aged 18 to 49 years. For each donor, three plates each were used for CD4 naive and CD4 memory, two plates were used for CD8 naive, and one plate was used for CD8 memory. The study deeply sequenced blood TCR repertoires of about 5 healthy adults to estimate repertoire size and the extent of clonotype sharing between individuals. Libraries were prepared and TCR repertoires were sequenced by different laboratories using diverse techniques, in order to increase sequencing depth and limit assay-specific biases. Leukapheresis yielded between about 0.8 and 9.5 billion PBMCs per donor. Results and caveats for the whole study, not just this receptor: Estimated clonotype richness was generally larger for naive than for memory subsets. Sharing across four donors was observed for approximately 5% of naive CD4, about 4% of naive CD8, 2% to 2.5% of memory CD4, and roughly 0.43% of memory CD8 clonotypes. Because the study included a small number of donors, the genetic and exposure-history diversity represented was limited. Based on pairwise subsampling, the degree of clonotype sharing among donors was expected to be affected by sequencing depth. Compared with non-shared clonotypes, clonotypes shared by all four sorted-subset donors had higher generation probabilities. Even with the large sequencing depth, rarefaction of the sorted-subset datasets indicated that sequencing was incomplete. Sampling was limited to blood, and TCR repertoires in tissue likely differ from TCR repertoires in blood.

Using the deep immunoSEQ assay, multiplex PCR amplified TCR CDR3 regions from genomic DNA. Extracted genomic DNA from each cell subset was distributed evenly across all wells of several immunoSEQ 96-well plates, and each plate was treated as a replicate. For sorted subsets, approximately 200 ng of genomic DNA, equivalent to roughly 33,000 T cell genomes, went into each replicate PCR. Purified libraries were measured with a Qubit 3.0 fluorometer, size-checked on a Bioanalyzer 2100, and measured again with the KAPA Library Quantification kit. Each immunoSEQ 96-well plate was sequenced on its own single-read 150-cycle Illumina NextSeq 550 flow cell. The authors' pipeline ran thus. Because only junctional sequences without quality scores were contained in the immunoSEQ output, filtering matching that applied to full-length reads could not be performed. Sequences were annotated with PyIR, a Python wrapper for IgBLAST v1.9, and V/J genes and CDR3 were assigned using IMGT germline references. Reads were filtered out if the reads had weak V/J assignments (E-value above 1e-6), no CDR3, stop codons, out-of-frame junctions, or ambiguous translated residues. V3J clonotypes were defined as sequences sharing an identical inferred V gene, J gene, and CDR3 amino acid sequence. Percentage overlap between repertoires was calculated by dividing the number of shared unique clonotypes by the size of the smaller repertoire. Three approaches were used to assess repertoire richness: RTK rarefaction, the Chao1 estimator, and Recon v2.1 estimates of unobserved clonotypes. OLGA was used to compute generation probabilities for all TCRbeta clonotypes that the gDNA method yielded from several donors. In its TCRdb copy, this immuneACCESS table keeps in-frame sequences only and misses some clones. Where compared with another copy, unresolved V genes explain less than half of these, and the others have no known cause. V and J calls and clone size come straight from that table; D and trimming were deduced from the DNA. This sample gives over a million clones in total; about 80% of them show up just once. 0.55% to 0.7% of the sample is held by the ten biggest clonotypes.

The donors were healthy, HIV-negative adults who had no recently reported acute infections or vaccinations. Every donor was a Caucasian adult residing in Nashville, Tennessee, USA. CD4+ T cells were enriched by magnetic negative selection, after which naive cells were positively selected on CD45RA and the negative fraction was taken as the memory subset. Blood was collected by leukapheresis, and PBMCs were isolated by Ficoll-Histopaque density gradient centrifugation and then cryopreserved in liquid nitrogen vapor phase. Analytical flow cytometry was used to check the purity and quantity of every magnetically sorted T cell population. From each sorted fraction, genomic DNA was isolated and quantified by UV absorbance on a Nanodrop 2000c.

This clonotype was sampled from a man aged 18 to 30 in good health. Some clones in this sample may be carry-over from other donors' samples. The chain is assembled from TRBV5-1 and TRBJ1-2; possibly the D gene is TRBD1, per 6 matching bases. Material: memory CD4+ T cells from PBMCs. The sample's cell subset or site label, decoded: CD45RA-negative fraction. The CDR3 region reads CASSLGQDWYGYTF. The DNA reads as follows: TGCGCCAGCAGCTTGGGACAGGATTGGTATGGCTACACCTTC.